These T cell receptor beta chains were read from a single sample in a study of T cell responses to AZD1222 COVID-19 vaccine. Clones were read by immunoSEQ multiplex PCR, and TCRdb kept only the in-frame ones, dropping some. The sample lists some 130,000 clones; over 65% were seen once. Sequencing was performed on peripheral blood, taken on day 0 of AZD1222 vaccination. Every receptor here comes from an adult in good health. Both conserved end residues are part of each CDR3. D genes are given only for firm matches. Size values are once, few and many counts, or a class for expanded clones, and some rows have none.

clone_size,v_call,j_call,d_call,cdr3_nt,cdr3_aa
NA,TRBV7-9,TRBJ2-1,TRBD2,TGTGCCAGCAGCTTTGGCGGGGGGGAAGGTGAGCAGTTCTTC,CASSFGGGEGEQFF
NA,TRBV7-9,TRBJ2-7,TRBD1,TGTGCCAGCAGCCCTCTTGGACAGGTTACCTACGAGCAGTACTTC,CASSPLGQVTYEQYF
few,TRBV5-1,TRBJ1-1,NA,TGCGCCAGCAGCTCTTCGGGGCCGAACACTGAAGCTTTCTTT,CASSSSGPNTEAFF
NA,TRBV29-1,TRBJ1-1,TRBD1,TGCAGCGTTGGGCAGGGGGCGACTGAAGCTTTCTTT,CSVGQGATEAFF
NA,TRBV19,TRBJ2-3,NA,TGTGCCAGTAGTATAGAGGGACATGGCACAGATACGCAGTATTTT,CASSIEGHGTDTQYF
NA,TRBV5-4,TRBJ2-5,TRBD2,TGTGCCAGCAGCTCTTCCGGAGCGGGGGGAGGCGAGACCCAGTACTTC,CASSSSGAGGGETQYF
NA,TRBV12-5,TRBJ1-2,NA,TGTGCTAGTGGTTTGGACGGAGATGCCTATGGCTACACCTTC,CASGLDGDAYGYTF
NA,TRBV28,TRBJ2-5,TRBD2,TGTGCCAGCAGTCCCTCAGCGGGAGGGGGGGAGACCCAGTACTTC,CASSPSAGGGETQYF
NA,TRBV5-5,TRBJ2-1,TRBD2,TGTGCCAGCAGCCCGACTAGCGGGGGGGGCCTCTCCTACAATGAGCAGTTCTTC,CASSPTSGGGLSYNEQFF
NA,TRBV11-2,TRBJ1-2,TRBD1,TGTGCCAGCAGCCCCCGACAGGGACCGTTATGGGGCTACACCTTC,CASSPRQGPLWGYTF
once,TRBV6-1,TRBJ1-4,TRBD1,TGTGCCAGCAGTGGCATTACCGGGACAGGGAATGAAAAACTGTTTTTT,CASSGITGTGNEKLFF
NA,TRBV3-1/TRBV3-2,TRBJ2-1,NA,TGTGCCAGCAGCCAAGGGGGGCGCGGATTTAGCTCCTACAATGAGCAGTTCTTC,CASSQGGRGFSSYNEQFF
NA,TRBV5-6,TRBJ1-5,TRBD1,TGTGCCAGCAGCTTGGCCGGCAGGGGGTATCAGCCCCAGCATTTT,CASSLAGRGYQPQHF
NA,TRBV19,TRBJ1-2,NA,TGTGCCAGTAGTCCAACTTCACAGGGTTCCTATGGCTACACCTTC,CASSPTSQGSYGYTF
NA,TRBV27,TRBJ1-4,NA,TGTGCCAGCAGGTCGACTCCCAGGGGCGAAAAACTGTTTTTT,CASRSTPRGEKLFF
NA,TRBV30,TRBJ1-4,NA,TGTGCCTGGAGTACCTCTGGGGCCCTGGGAAAACTGTTTTTT,CAWSTSGALGKLFF
NA,TRBV6-2/TRBV6-3,TRBJ1-5,NA,TGTGCCAGCAGCCGGGACGGAGGTGGCAATCAGCCCCAGCATTTT,CASSRDGGGNQPQHF
NA,TRBV2,TRBJ1-2,NA,TGTGCCAGCACAGGTGCAGCAAGTAACTATGGCTACACCTTC,CASTGAASNYGYTF
once,TRBV9,TRBJ2-2,NA,TGTGCCAGCAGCGTAGGGGGGTTGAACACCGGGGAGCTGTTTTTT,CASSVGGLNTGELFF
NA,TRBV5-5,TRBJ1-1,NA,TGTGCCAGCAGCCACGACAGGCTTCTGAACACTGAAGCTTTCTTT,CASSHDRLLNTEAFF